These 24 T cell receptor beta chains share one sample of origin, sequenced in a study of T cell clones after liver transplantation (dated by TCRdb to about 2019). To prepare the library, the immunoSEQ multiplex PCR assay was applied. Not all clones reach the TCRdb copy of this immuneACCESS table, which keeps in-frame sequences only. Checked studies attribute under half of the gap to unresolved V genes and leave the rest unexplained. Here the sample has 65,000 to 80,000 clones; approximately 87% occur a single time. The ten top clones hold less than 3.5% of the sample. This specimen consisted of CD4+ T cells from blood, obtained at the 22-month timepoint. The receptors were gathered from a human patient who received a liver transplant. After a transplant, the donor of the graft may account for some T cells.

This sequence joins TRBV6-8 and TRBJ2-7; D is undetermined. Trimming removed 6 bases at V and 1 base at J, with 19 bases between. Looked up from germline, CDR1 is MNHGY and CDR2 is SAAAGT. The CDR3 totals 16 residues. CDR3 sequence (DNA): TGTGCCAGCAGCCGTACCGTCGCGAACCCATCCTACGAGCAGTACTTC. Translation: CASSRTVANPSYEQYF.

This chain uses TRBV18 with TRBJ2-1; 7 bases align to TRBD1. The J segment lost 7 bases and the V segment lost 0 bases, leaving 6 bases of the junction unmatched. The CDR3 runs to 15 residues. CDR1 is KGHSH, CDR2 LQKENI, per germline. The CDR3 DNA follows: TGTGCCAGCTCACCACCGGCAGGGGGAGTAAATGAGCAGTTCTTC. It is translated as CASSPPAGGVNEQFF.

V usage is TRBV18 and J usage is TRBJ2-7, with a tentative D call TRBD1 (6 bases). Trimming shortened V by 4 bases and J by 6 bases, and 13 bases separated the two germline ends. The V gene's germline CDR1 is KGHSH and CDR2 LQKENI. The CDR3 loop spans 13 amino acids. CDR3 sequence (DNA): TGTGCCAGCTCACTGGACAGAGACGGCGAGCAGTACTTC. Translating gives CASSLDRDGEQYF. Full variable domain (outside the CDR3, taken from reference TRBV18 and TRBJ2-7): NAGVMQNPRHLVRRRGQEARLRCSPMKGHSHVYWYRQLPEEGLKFMVYLQKENIIDESGMPKERFSAEFPKEGPSILRIQQVVRGDSAAYFCASSLDRDGEQYFGPGTRLTVT.

The chain employs TRBV7-2 and TRBJ2-3; the D is unclear. Trimming took 1 base from V and 2 from J, leaving 10 bases between them. The length of the CDR3 is 15 residues. Germline CDR1 SGHTA, CDR2 FQGNSA. This CDR3 is CASSLDGGSTDTQYF. The DNA of the CDR3 is TGTGCCAGCAGCTTAGACGGCGGCTCCACAGATACGCAGTATTTT. Full variable domain (rest looked up from reference TRBV7-2 and TRBJ2-3): GAGVSQSPSNKVTEKGKDVELRCDPISGHTALYWYRQSLGQGLEFLIYFQGNSAPDKSGLPSDRFSAERTGGSVSTLTIQRTQQEDSAVYLCASSLDGGSTDTQYFGPGTRLTVL.

Here the CDR3 reads CSVALSEQFF. Written as DNA, the CDR3 is TGCAGCGTTGCGCTTAGCGAGCAGTTCTTC. This chain joins TRBV29-1 and TRBJ2-1; no definite D call. The CDR3 length is 10 residues. The germline CDR1 and CDR2 sequences are SQVTM and ANQGSEA. The V and J ends lost 4 bases and 10 bases respectively, with 8 bases between them.

This sequence joins TRBV18 and TRBJ2-5, with D uncertain. The V end lost 6 bases, the J end lost 2 bases, and 10 bases lay between the germline ends. CDR3 length: 13 amino acids. CDR1 is KGHSH and CDR2 is LQKENI in the germline V gene. CDR3 in DNA: TGTGCCAGCTCGCTGGACCGACAAGAGACCCAGTACTTC. Protein product: CASSLDRQETQYF.

The J gene is TRBJ2-7, the V gene TRBV6-5, with a possible D match to TRBD2 (5 bases). Germline lookup yields CDR1 MNHEY and CDR2 SVGAGI. CDR3 length: 15 residues. Between the trimmed V and J ends, which lost 2 bases and 5 bases, there was a span of 16 bases. The CDR3 nucleotides read TGTGCCAGCAGTTACCCGCCTTGGGGAGAGAACGAGCAGTACTTC. Translated, it gives CASSYPPWGENEQYF.

V is TRBV10-3 and J is TRBJ2-3; TRBD2 aligns across 8 bases. This CDR3 contains 14 residues. Germline CDR1 is ENHRY and CDR2 is SYGVKD. V trimming: 5 bases; J trimming: 1 base; junction bases outside the gene matches: 2. The DNA for the CDR3 is TGTGCCATCAGTCCGGGAGGGGGCACAGATACGCAGTATTTT. Translated: CAISPGGGTDTQYF.

This chain connects TRBV19 to TRBJ2-5, with unresolved D. The CDR3 loop spans 15 amino acids. V dropped 4 bases and J dropped 1 base, with 13 bases sitting between them. Germline values: CDR1 LNHDA, CDR2 SQIVND (reference sequence). CDR3 DNA sequence: TGTGCCAGTAGTAGGAGAAGAGGCACCCAAGAGACCCAGTACTTC. Translated, it gives CASSRRRGTQETQYF.

The chain carries TRBV2 and TRBJ2-3, with TRBD1 matching 9 bases. Germline V CDR1 and CDR2: SNHLY, FYNNEI. CDR3 length: 17 amino acids. With 5 bases clipped from V and 1 base from J, the junction kept 10 bases outside the gene matches. In nucleotides, the CDR3 is TGTGCCAGCAGTCGTCCCGGGACAGGGATCGGCACAGATACGCAGTATTTT. It specifies CASSRPGTGIGTDTQYF. Combining the CDR3 with reference TRBV2 and TRBJ2-3 gives the whole variable domain EPEVTQTPSHQVTQMGQEVILRCVPISNHLYFYWYRQILGQKVEFLVSFYNNEISEKSEIFDDQFSVERPDGSNFTLKIRSTKLEDSAMYFCASSRPGTGIGTDTQYFGPGTRLTVL.

The V and J genes are TRBV10-2 and TRBJ2-6; D gene ambiguous. Germline assignment: CDR1 WSHSY and CDR2 SAAADI. V lost 4 bases, J lost 5 bases, and 24 bases lay in between. The CDR3 consists of 19 residues. As DNA, the CDR3 is TGCGCCAGCAGTGGAAAGGCCACTTCTAAACAAAGTCGGGCCAACGTCCTGACTTTC. It encodes CASSGKATSKQSRANVLTF.

A few counts support this clone. This rearrangement joins TRBV27 to TRBJ1-1; D possibly corresponds to TRBD1 (5 bases). The germline CDR1 and CDR2 sequences are MNHEY and SMNVEV (reference sequence). This CDR3 is built from 14 residues. Trimming took off 5 bases at V and 1 base at J, with 11 bases between the two ends. CDR3 sequence: CASSPPTGNTEAFF. The CDR3 DNA reads TGTGCCAGCAGTCCCCCCACAGGGAACACTGAAGCTTTCTTT.

This chain joins TRBV30 and TRBJ1-2; unclear D gene. Trimming left V 6 bases short and J 6 bases short, with 8 bases between. From germline, CDR1 is GTSNPN and CDR2 SVGIG (reference sequence). CDR3 size: 10 residues. DNA of the CDR3: TGTGCCTGTAGGGAGGATGGCTACACCTTC. Translated: CACREDGYTF.

V usage is TRBV5-1 and J usage is TRBJ2-7; TRBD2 matches at 12 bases. CDR1 and CDR2 from the germline V gene are SGHRS and YFSETQ. This CDR3 has 15 amino acids. Germline trimming cut 4 bases from V and 3 bases from J; bases unmatched to any gene: 5. CDR3 amino acids: CASSHTLAGGYEQYF. The CDR3 DNA reads as TGCGCCAGCAGCCATACACTAGCGGGGGGCTACGAGCAGTACTTC.

The V and J genes are TRBV6-5 and TRBJ1-6, with 8 bases that match TRBD1. Looked up from germline, CDR1 is MNHEY and CDR2 is SVGAGI. The CDR3 contains 14 residues. V dropped 7 bases and J dropped 7; count of bases not matched to a gene: 6. The CDR3 DNA sequence: TGTGCCAGCACGTCGGGACAGGAAAATTCACCCCTCCACTTT. Amino acids: CASTSGQENSPLHF.

The chain links TRBV30 to TRBJ2-7; TRBD2 matches 10 bases. Germline trimming cut 1 base from V and 3 bases from J; bases unmatched to any gene: 3. This CDR3 is 14 amino acids long. Looked up from germline, CDR1 is GTSNPN and CDR2 is SVGIG (reference sequence). The CDR3 bases are TGTGCCTGGAGTGCGAGCGGGGGGGGCTACGAGCAGTACTTC. Its translation: CAWSASGGGYEQYF. The full variable domain, in which reference TRBV30 and TRBJ2-7 provide the parts outside the CDR3, is SQTIHQWPATLVQPVGSPLSLECTVEGTSNPNLYWYRQAAGRGLQLLFYSVGIGQISSEVPQNLSASRPQDRQFILSSKKLLLSDSGFYLCAWSASGGGYEQYFGPGTRLTVT.

The chain links TRBV9 to TRBJ2-5; 7 bases fit TRBD2. With V trimmed by 2 bases and J by 5 bases, 6 bases remained unmatched. This CDR3 has 14 residues. Germline lookup yields CDR1 SGDLS and CDR2 YYNGEE. DNA of the CDR3: TGTGCCAGCAGCGTGCCGGGACTAAGGGAGACCCAGTACTTC. Translated, it gives CASSVPGLRETQYF.

With respect to this clone: Different DNA sequences within this sample yield the same CDR3. The chain has TRBV5-1 and TRBJ2-1, with TRBD1 matching over 10 bases. Germline V CDR1 and CDR2: SGHRS, YFSETQ. V trimming: 4 bases; J trimming: 2 bases; junction bases outside the gene matches: 3. This CDR3 has 15 amino acids. The CDR3 DNA reads as TGCGCCAGCAGCCCGGGACAGGGGACCTACAATGAGCAGTTCTTC. Amino acid sequence: CASSPGQGTYNEQFF.

This clone was counted a few times. The chain is built from TRBV6-1 and TRBJ1-2; D is uncertain. There are 15 residues in the CDR3. Germline V CDR1 and CDR2: MNHNS, SASEGT. V shed 2 bases and J shed 0 bases, with 10 bases lying between them. The CDR3 protein is CASSERELANYGYTF. The CDR3 nucleotides are TGTGCCAGCAGTGAAAGAGAGTTAGCTAACTATGGCTACACCTTC.

This clone has more than one count but fewer than ten. CDR3 in DNA: TGTGCCATCAGTGACCCACAGGGCTACTATGGCTACACCTTC. This translates into CAISDPQGYYGYTF. This rearrangement joins TRBV10-3 to TRBJ1-2, with D maybe TRBD1 (6 bases). Germline assignment: CDR1 ENHRY and CDR2 SYGVKD. The CDR3 length is 14 residues. Deletions cut 3 bases from V and 3 bases from J, with 11 bases between.

To note about this clone: At the DNA level, this CDR3 is encoded by other sequences in the same sample as well. V gene TRBV5-1 combines with J gene TRBJ2-2; D unclear. Trimming left V 0 bases short and J 1 base short, with 4 bases between. This CDR3 region has 14 residues. Per germline, CDR1 SGHRS and CDR2 YFSETQ. CDR3 sequence: CASSLVENTGELFF. The CDR3 DNA is TGCGCCAGCAGCTTGGTAGAGAACACCGGGGAGCTGTTTTTT.

The chain couples TRBV2 to TRBJ2-1, with TRBD2 identical over 12 bases. Trimming took 1 base from V and 4 from J; bases not matched to a gene: 2. The CDR3 sequence is 16 residues long. CDR1 and CDR2 from the germline V gene are SNHLY and FYNNEI. The CDR3 DNA reads TGTGCCAGCAGTGAAGTAGGGACTAGCGGGTACAATGAGCAGTTCTTC. It encodes CASSEVGTSGYNEQFF.

This clone has only one observation. The chain combines TRBV28 with TRBJ2-3; no clear D. V was clipped by 2 bases and J by 3 bases, with 9 bases between them. There are 14 residues in the CDR3. CDR1 is MDHEN, CDR2 SYDVKM, per germline. In DNA form, the CDR3 reads TGTGCCAGCAGTTTAGCGGTTGGGACAGATACGCAGTATTTT. Translated, it gives CASSLAVGTDTQYF. The whole variable domain, remainder taken from reference TRBV28 and TRBJ2-3, is DVKVTQSSRYLVKRTGEKVFLECVQDMDHENMFWYRQDPGLGLRLIYFSYDVKMKEKGDIPEGYSVSREKKERFSLILESASTNQTSMYLCASSLAVGTDTQYFGPGTRLTVL.

The chain couples TRBV11-1 to TRBJ1-3; no clear D gene. With 4 bases removed from V and 3 bases from J, the gap between germline ends came to 4 bases. This CDR3 is 12 amino acids long. Germline V gene lookup returns CDR1 SGHAT and CDR2 FQDESV (reference sequence). The CDR3 spells CASSSFGNTIYF. In DNA form, the CDR3 reads TGTGCCAGCAGCTCTTTTGGAAACACCATATATTTT.